The next 23 T cell receptor beta chains were all read from a single sample in a study of blood T cell repertoires in COVID-19. Using immunoSEQ multiplex PCR, the repertoire was profiled, and TCRdb retains in-frame clones only, with some absent. The sample consists of hundreds of thousands of clones, about 88% of them appearing once. The sequenced sample consisted of PBMCs or T cells enriched from blood (not recorded which). These receptor sequences come from a woman aged 18-29 years who had been exposed to COVID-19.

This chain connects TRBV6-5 to TRBJ2-6, with D hard to call. The CDR3 extends over 16 amino acids. The ends were cut back, 1 base at V and 0 bases at J, with 7 bases in the middle. Germline assignment: CDR1 MNHEY and CDR2 SVGAGI. The chain's CDR3 is CASSYYKSSGANVLTF. CDR3 sequence (DNA): TGTGCCAGCAGTTACTATAAGAGCTCTGGGGCCAACGTCCTGACTTTC.

The rearrangement links TRBV5-4 to TRBJ2-7; TRBD2 agrees at 8 bases. The CDR3 spans 16 residues. CDR1 and CDR2 from the germline V gene are SGHNT and YYREEE (reference sequence). Trimming took 0 bases from V and 0 from J; bases not matched to a gene: 5. The chain's CDR3 is CASSLVAGGHSYEQYF. The CDR3 bases are TGTGCCAGCAGCTTGGTGGCGGGAGGCCACTCCTACGAGCAGTACTTC.

The V gene is TRBV12-3 or TRBV12-4, the J gene TRBJ2-7; no reliable D call. The V end lost 2 bases, the J end lost 3 bases, and 8 bases lay between the germline ends. The CDR3 runs 13 residues. CDR3 coding DNA: TGTGCCAGCAGTTTAAATGTCGGCTACGAGCAGTACTTC. Protein sequence: CASSLNVGYEQYF.

This sequence joins TRBV5-4 and TRBJ2-7; no clear D. Germline loops: CDR1 SGHNT, CDR2 YYREEE (reference sequence). The germline V and J ends were trimmed by 0 bases and 2 bases, with 9 bases remaining between them. This CDR3 has 14 residues. The CDR3 bases are TGTGCCAGCAGCTTGGTTACCGAGCCCTACGAGCAGTACTTC. It codes for CASSLVTEPYEQYF.

J is TRBJ2-1 and V is TRBV28; 7 bases line up with TRBD2. The CDR3 runs 16 residues. Germline trimming cut 4 bases from V and 1 base from J; bases unmatched to any gene: 7. Germline V CDR1 and CDR2: MDHEN, SYDVKM. The CDR3 region is CASSSSSGGSYNEQFF. The CDR3 DNA follows: TGTGCCAGCAGTTCCTCTAGCGGCGGGTCCTACAATGAGCAGTTCTTC. Looking up the rest from reference TRBV28 and TRBJ2-1 gives the full variable domain: DVKVTQSSRYLVKRTGEKVFLECVQDMDHENMFWYRQDPGLGLRLIYFSYDVKMKEKGDIPEGYSVSREKKERFSLILESASTNQTSMYLCASSSSSGGSYNEQFFGPGTRLTVL.

The rearrangement links TRBV7-9 to TRBJ1-1; 8 bases are shared with TRBD1. The CDR3 is 16 amino acids. CDR1 is SEHNR and CDR2 is FQNEAQ in the germline V gene (reference sequence). Unmatched junction bases numbered 9, after V lost 5 bases and J lost 1 base. As DNA, the CDR3 is TGTGCCAGCAGCCGCGGACAGGGTTCGGCGAACACTGAAGCTTTCTTT. Translating gives CASSRGQGSANTEAFF.

The chain links TRBV28 to TRBJ1-2; 7 bases map to TRBD1. Unmatched junction bases numbered 11, after V lost 6 bases and J lost 13 bases. Germline V gene sequence: CDR1 MDHEN, CDR2 SYDVKM. The CDR3 is made up of 12 amino acids. The CDR3 nucleotides are TGTGCCAGCAGACTAGGACAGGTTCGATTCACCTTC. Translation: CASRLGQVRFTF.

The chain is built from TRBV11-2 and TRBJ2-1; tentatively, D is TRBD2 (6 bases). The CDR3 is 14 amino acids. V was cut by 3 bases and J by 4 bases, with 10 bases left in between. The V gene's germline CDR1 is SGHAT and CDR2 FQNNGV. The CDR3 loop is CASSFSGTYNEQFF. The CDR3, as DNA: TGTGCCAGCAGCTTTAGCGGAACATACAATGAGCAGTTCTTC.

This clone was observed once. The V and J genes are TRBV4-3 and TRBJ2-1; 8 bases map to TRBD1. CDR3 size: 15 residues. Germline CDR1 LGHNA, CDR2 YSLEER. J lost 6 bases, V lost 4 bases, and 8 bases had no gene match. This CDR3 reads CASSPAGTGGNEQFF. CDR3 DNA sequence: TGCGCCAGCAGCCCCGCCGGGACAGGTGGCAATGAGCAGTTCTTC.

This clone was detected once. This sequence joins TRBV7-6 and TRBJ2-2; TRBD2 matches at 11 bases. The CDR3 length is 17 residues. Trimming removed 3 bases from V and 1 base from J; junction bases left unmatched: 4. Germline V lookup: CDR1 SGHVS, CDR2 FNYEAQ. The CDR3 DNA sequence: TGTGCCAGCAGCTTCTCTACTAGCGGGGGGAACACCGGGGAGCTGTTTTTT. Translation: CASSFSTSGGNTGELFF.

The chain joins TRBV4-1 to TRBJ2-7; D is unclear. CDR3 length equals 13 residues. V dropped 6 bases and J dropped 6 bases, with 15 bases sitting between them. Germline lookup yields CDR1 MGHRA and CDR2 YSYEKL. The CDR3: CASSPGSALEQYF. The CDR3 nucleotides read TGCGCCAGCAGTCCAGGTTCGGCCCTCGAGCAGTACTTC.

V gene TRBV4-1 combines with J gene TRBJ1-1; D not certain. Germline-derived CDR1 and CDR2 are MGHRA and YSYEKL. CDR3 size: 13 residues. The germline V and J ends were trimmed by 3 bases and 1 base, with 6 bases remaining between them. CDR3 region: CASSQNRNTEAFF. In nucleotides, the CDR3 is TGCGCCAGCAGCCAGAACAGGAACACTGAAGCTTTCTTT.

The chain joins TRBV6-5 to TRBJ1-1; D gene unclear. This CDR3 comprises 12 residues. The germline V gene encodes CDR1 MNHEY and CDR2 SVGAGI. Trimming removed 6 bases at V and 2 bases at J, with 7 bases between. The CDR3 DNA is TGTGCCAGCAGCACGGGTAACACTGAAGCTTTCTTT. Protein: CASSTGNTEAFF.

V and J are TRBV7-9 and TRBJ1-2; 7 bases are shared with TRBD1. CDR1 SEHNR and CDR2 FQNEAQ come from the germline V gene (reference sequence). V gave up 1 base and J gave up 4 bases; unmatched junction bases: 15. The CDR3 is made up of 18 amino acids. This CDR3 is CASSLDRTTTGYSYGYTF. Here the CDR3 DNA reads TGTGCCAGCAGCTTAGATCGGACGACGACAGGGTACTCCTATGGCTACACCTTC.

This clone came up a few times. The V call is TRBV19, the J call TRBJ1-1; a weak D match, TRBD1 (5 bases). Germline CDR1 LNHDA, CDR2 SQIVND (reference sequence). V was cut by 0 bases and J by 4 bases, with 9 bases left in between. This CDR3 is built from 14 residues. The CDR3 sequence is CASSIDRGSTEAFF. The CDR3 region has the DNA TGTGCCAGTAGTATAGATCGGGGGAGCACTGAAGCTTTCTTT.

This sequence joins TRBV6-2 or TRBV6-3 and TRBJ1-5; D gene uncertain. The CDR3 sequence is 13 residues long. The germline CDR1 and CDR2 sequences are MNHEY and SVGEGT. Trimming left V 2 bases short and J 5 bases short, with 7 bases between. CDR3 nucleotide sequence: TGTGCCAGCAGTTACACCGACTATCAGCCCCAGCATTTT. It yields the protein CASSYTDYQPQHF.

The rearrangement links TRBV18 to TRBJ2-2; 7 bases fit TRBD2. There are 16 residues in the CDR3. Germline CDR1 is KGHSH and CDR2 is LQKENI. Trimming removed 6 bases from V and 0 bases from J; junction bases left unmatched: 7. The CDR3 DNA sequence: TGTGCCAGCTCCCCTCCGGGACTAACGAACACCGGGGAGCTGTTTTTT. Translation: CASSPPGLTNTGELFF.

CDR3 region: CASSNPRTGSNEKLFF. The CDR3 bases are TGTGCCAGCAGCAACCCAAGGACAGGTTCTAATGAAAAACTGTTTTTT. V and J are TRBV9 and TRBJ1-4; 7 nucleotides agree with TRBD1. The germline CDR1 and CDR2 sequences are SGDLS and YYNGEE. With 4 bases clipped from V and 3 bases from J, the junction kept 9 bases outside the gene matches. CDR3 length: 16 amino acids.

V is TRBV7-9 and J is TRBJ2-1, with 8 bases identical to TRBD2. Trimming took 5 bases from V and 5 from J; bases not matched to a gene: 14. The length of the CDR3 is 17 residues. CDR1 and CDR2 (germline): SEHNR, FQNEAQ (reference sequence). The CDR3 spells CASSSKLLAEPHNEQFF. CDR3 sequence (DNA): TGTGCCAGCAGCAGCAAATTACTAGCGGAGCCCCACAATGAGCAGTTCTTC. Looking up the rest from reference TRBV7-9 and TRBJ2-1 gives the full variable domain: DTGVSQNPRHKITKRGQNVTFRCDPISEHNRLYWYRQTLGQGPEFLTYFQNEAQLEKSRLLSDRFSAERPKGSFSTLEIQRTEQGDSAMYLCASSSKLLAEPHNEQFFGPGTRLTVL.

The CDR3 sequence is CASSEQARGARGYTF. Written as DNA, the CDR3 is TGTGCCAGCAGTGAACAGGCTCGGGGGGCGCGGGGCTACACCTTC. The chain carries TRBV6-1 and TRBJ1-2; tentative D call: TRBD1 (6 bases). Germline CDR1 reads MNHNS; CDR2 reads SASEGT. V lost 2 bases and J 8 bases, leaving 18 bases between the germline ends. The CDR3 loop spans 15 amino acids.

This clone was observed once. The CDR3 region is CASSISRDRALLGEQFF. The DNA for the CDR3 is TGTGCCAGCAGCATTTCCCGGGACAGGGCCCTTTTGGGTGAGCAGTTCTTC. The gene calls are TRBV21-1 and TRBJ2-1; the table's D call, TRBD1, was not checked against the DNA. TRBV21-1 is tagged as a pseudogene. This CDR3 contains 17 residues.

The J gene is TRBJ1-1, the V gene TRBV2; tentatively, D is TRBD1 (5 bases). Per the germline V gene, CDR1 is SNHLY and CDR2 is FYNNEI. The CDR3 is 13 amino acids. Trimming pared 7 bases from V and 7 bases from J, leaving 16 bases between. In DNA, the CDR3 is TGTGCCAGCACGCAGTTATCAACAGGTGAAGCTTTCTTT. Residues: CASTQLSTGEAFF.

The genes are TRBV3-1 (or the pseudogene TRBV3-2) and TRBJ2-7; 11 bases line up with TRBD2. This CDR3 has 16 residues. From germline, CDR1 is LGHDT and CDR2 YNNKEL (reference sequence). V gave up 3 bases and J gave up 4 bases; unmatched junction bases: 8. CDR3 coding DNA: TGTGCCAGCAGCCAGGATAGCGGGGGGGGAACTTACGAGCAGTACTTC. It is translated as CASSQDSGGGTYEQYF.